The rows below give T cell receptor beta chains drawn from one sample of a study of blood T cell repertoires in COVID-19. Measured with immunoSEQ multiplex PCR; TCRdb has only the in-frame clones, and not every one. Altogether over 120,000 clones are present, approximately 79% being singletons, with the ten largest covering 2.5% to 3%. Sequenced material: PBMCs or T cells enriched from blood (not recorded which). These receptor sequences come from a woman between 45 and 65 years old who had recovered from COVID-19. Each CDR3 is given with its conserved first and last residue. D genes are given only for firm matches. Only part of the rows carry a size: once, few, many, or a class if the clone is expanded.

TRBV27,TRBD1,NA,TRBJ1-4,TGTGCCAGCAGTCCCAAAGGGACAGGGTGGAATGAAAAACTGTTTTTT,CASSPKGTGWNEKLFF
TRBV27,NA,many,TRBJ2-1,TGTGCCAGCAGTTTAAACGGGAATGAGCAGTTCTTC,CASSLNGNEQFF
TRBV5-4,NA,once,TRBJ2-7,TGTGCCAGCAGCTTGGTGGACCAGGGGTCGGGCGAGCAGTACTTC,CASSLVDQGSGEQYF
TRBV3-1/TRBV3-2,NA,few,TRBJ2-7,TGTGCCAGCAGCCAAGATTACTTGCCATACGAGCAGTACTTC,CASSQDYLPYEQYF
TRBV2,TRBD2,once,TRBJ2-6,TGTGCCAGCAGTGACCGGACTAGGCCTCCCGGTGTCCTGACTTTC,CASSDRTRPPGVLTF
TRBV9,NA,NA,TRBJ1-1,TGTGCCAGCAGCCCGAGTGGGGCTTTACGGACTGAAGCTTTCTTT,CASSPSGALRTEAFF
TRBV15,NA,NA,TRBJ2-7,TGTGCCACCAGCAGAGATCTTACCTACGAGCAGTACTTC,CATSRDLTYEQYF
TRBV14,TRBD1,NA,TRBJ2-3,TGTGCCAGCAGCCACAGGACAGGGGGCACAGATACGCAGTATTTT,CASSHRTGGTDTQYF
TRBV9,TRBD2,NA,TRBJ2-5,TGTGCCAGCAGCGTTAGCGGGGGGGTAGAGACCCAGTACTTC,CASSVSGGVETQYF
TRBV28,TRBD1,NA,TRBJ1-1,TGTGCCAGCAGTCAAACAGGGGGACCCATGAACACTGAAGCTTTCTTT,CASSQTGGPMNTEAFF
TRBV19,NA,NA,TRBJ2-1,TGTGCCAGTAGTATAGCCGGGACCTACAATGAGCAGTTCTTC,CASSIAGTYNEQFF
TRBV11-2,NA,NA,TRBJ2-3,TGTGCCAGCAAAGGGGACTCCCCCTTGCTGGGTACGCAGTATTTT,CASKGDSPLLGTQYF
TRBV23-1,TRBD2,NA,TRBJ2-3,TGCGCCAGCAGTCGGGGGGAGGGCCGGTATTTT,CASSRGEGRYF
TRBV6-1,NA,once,TRBJ2-7,TGTGCCAGCAGTGCGCTGGCGTGGGAGGCTACCTACGAGCAGTACTTC,CASSALAWEATYEQYF